The rows below give T cell receptor beta chains drawn from one sample of a study of vaccination and CD4 T cells after COVID-19. Antigens for these TCRs are unknown. MiXCR, applied by TCRdb to the PCR reads, yields one record per CDR3 protein. The table shows about 15,000 distinct CDR3 sequences, with 50% to 70% occurring only once. The sequencing here drew on CD4+ T cells from blood, cultured in vitro, taken after SARS-CoV-2 vaccination. The receptor set was obtained from a human donor who had recovered from COVID-19. CDR3s include the opening cysteine and the closing phenylalanine or tryptophan. Fields, in order: CDR3 protein, CDR3 DNA, V gene, D gene, J gene, CDR3 length, clone size. D genes are given only for firm matches. Expanded clones get a size class; other rows say once, few or many, or leave the size out.

CASSGQILNTEAFF	TGTGCCAGCAGCGGTCAGATCCTGAACACTGAAGCTTTCTTT	TRBV5-4	.	TRBJ1-1	14	.
CSARARGPYNEQFF	TGCAGTGCTAGGGCTAGGGGGCCCTACAATGAGCAGTTCTTC	TRBV20-1	TRBD1	TRBJ2-1	14	.
CASSPTDRDGYTF	TGTGCCAGCAGCCCAACCGACAGAGATGGCTACACCTTC	TRBV7-2	.	TRBJ1-2	13	.
CASSQGRVGEQFF	TGTGCCAGCAGCCAAGGCAGGGTCGGTGAGCAGTTCTTC	TRBV14	.	TRBJ2-1	13	.
CASSLVTNYGYTF	TGTGCCAGCAGCTTAGTGACTAACTATGGCTACACCTTC	TRBV11-3	.	TRBJ1-2	13	.
CASSFDRGATDTQYF	TGTGCCAGCAGCTTTGACAGGGGGGCAACAGATACGCAGTATTTT	TRBV7-3	TRBD1	TRBJ2-3	15	.
CASSLAPQGLNTEAFF	TGTGCCAGCAGCTTAGCCCCTCAGGGGCTGAACACTGAAGCTTTCTTT	TRBV7-8	.	TRBJ1-1	16	.
CASSLATTQPQHF	TGTGCCAGCAGCTTAGCAACTACACAGCCCCAGCATTTT	TRBV7-2	.	TRBJ1-5	13	.
CASSLPPNYGYTF	TGTGCCAGCAGTTTACCCCCGAACTATGGCTACACCTTC	TRBV28	.	TRBJ1-2	13	.
CASRWGDYGYTF	TGTGCCAGCAGATGGGGCGACTATGGCTACACCTTC	TRBV25-1	.	TRBJ1-2	12	few
CASSLGGTLHTEAFF	TGTGCCAGCAGCTTGGGAGGGACATTGCACACTGAAGCTTTCTTT	TRBV5-4	.	TRBJ1-1	15	.
CSASGASGHTGELFF	TGCAGTGCTAGTGGGGCTAGCGGACACACCGGGGAGCTGTTTTTT	TRBV20-1	TRBD2	TRBJ2-2	15	.
CASSRSGGTEAFF	TGTGCCAGCAGCCGCTCGGGTGGGACTGAAGCTTTCTTT	TRBV7-3	.	TRBJ1-1	13	few
CASSSDVEGGYTF	TGTGCCAGCAGCTCAGACGTAGAGGGCGGCTACACCTTC	TRBV11-3	.	TRBJ1-2	13	.
CASSMTSGSGKTQYF	TGTGCCAGCAGTATGACTAGCGGGAGTGGAAAGACCCAGTACTTC	TRBV12-3/TRBV12-4	TRBD2	TRBJ2-5	15	.
CASSPREGNTEAFF	TGCGCCAGCAGCCCTCGGGAAGGGAACACTGAAGCTTTCTTT	TRBV5-1	.	TRBJ1-1	14	.
CASSQGGLTSGSGADTQYF	TGTGCCAGCAGCCAAGGGGGCCTGACTAGCGGGAGTGGAGCAGATACGCAGTATTTT	TRBV27	TRBD2	TRBJ2-3	19	.
CASSISDGPAETQYF	TGTGCCAGTAGTATATCGGACGGCCCGGCAGAGACCCAGTACTTC	TRBV19	.	TRBJ2-5	15	.
CVSRLGQGVSPLHF	TGTGTCAGCAGACTCGGACAGGGAGTTTCACCCCTCCACTTT	TRBV6-1	TRBD1	TRBJ1-6	14	.
CASSFSRNTEAFF	TGTGCCAGCAGTTTTTCGAGGAACACTGAAGCTTTCTTT	TRBV28	.	TRBJ1-1	13	.
CASRERVGFSNQPQHF	TGTGCCAGCAGAGAGAGGGTAGGTTTTAGCAATCAGCCCCAGCATTTT	TRBV6-1	.	TRBJ1-5	16	few
CASSMKGHWGNTEAFF	TGTGCCAGTAGTATGAAGGGCCATTGGGGAAACACTGAAGCTTTCTTT	TRBV19	.	TRBJ1-1	16	few
CSVKRPGASGYEQYF	TGCAGTGTCAAAAGACCCGGGGCCTCAGGATACGAGCAGTACTTC	TRBV20-1	.	TRBJ2-7	15	once
CSVGLSGGYTF	TGCAGCGTTGGCCTGTCTGGTGGCTACACCTTC	TRBV29-1	.	TRBJ1-2	11	.
CASSTGGGVETQYF	TGTGCCAGCAGTACGGGCGGGGGAGTAGAGACCCAGTACTTC	TRBV6-2/TRBV6-3	TRBD2	TRBJ2-5	14	few
CASSMVETQYF	TGTGCCAGCAGTATGGTGGAGACCCAGTACTTC	TRBV6-1	.	TRBJ2-5	11	.
CSARGIDNSPLHF	TGCAGTGCTAGGGGGATTGATAATTCACCCCTCCACTTT	TRBV20-1	.	TRBJ1-6	13	.
CASSLSGGPNQPQHF	TGTGCCAGCTCCCTGTCCGGCGGACCCAATCAGCCCCAGCATTTT	TRBV7-2	.	TRBJ1-5	15	.